The clone carrying this T cell receptor beta chain was detected ten times or more. Its antigen is unknown. This sample is part of a study of blood T cells in healthy people across ages. Overall study findings and caveats: Naive T cell percentage strongly correlated with TCR beta diversity.

Trimming pared 5 bases from V and 0 bases from J, leaving 17 bases between. The CDR3 consists of 17 residues. For the second PCR, which ran for about 7 to 12 cycles, a sample-barcoded 5' primer and a J-beta primer mix were used. With 12 random nucleotides, a template-switch adaptor tagged each individual cDNA molecule. MiXCR, applied by TCRdb to the 5' RACE reads, yields one record per CDR3 protein. Seen here are around 670,000 distinct CDR3 sequences, roughly 31% observed once, and the top ten hold around 14%. The chain is built from TRBV12-3 or TRBV12-4 and TRBJ1-5, with D uncertain. Sequencing was carried out using blood. This sequence was found in a woman of 80 years or more in good health. Here the CDR3 DNA reads TGTGCCAGCAGTCCGTCGACCGACGGAGGTAGCAATCAGCCCCAGCATTTT. Amino acids: CASSPSTDGGSNQPQHF.